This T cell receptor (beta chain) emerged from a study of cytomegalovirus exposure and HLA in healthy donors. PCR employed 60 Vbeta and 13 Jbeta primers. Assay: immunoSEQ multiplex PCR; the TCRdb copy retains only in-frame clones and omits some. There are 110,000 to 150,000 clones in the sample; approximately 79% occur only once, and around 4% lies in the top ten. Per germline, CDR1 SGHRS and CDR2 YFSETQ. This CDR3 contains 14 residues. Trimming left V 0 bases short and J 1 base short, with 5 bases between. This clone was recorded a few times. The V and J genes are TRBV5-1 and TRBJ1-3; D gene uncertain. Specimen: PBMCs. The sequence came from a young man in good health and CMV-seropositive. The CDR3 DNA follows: TGCGCCAGCAGCTTGGATCTTTCTGGAAACACCATATATTTT. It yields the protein CASSLDLSGNTIYF.